The rows below give T cell receptor beta chains drawn from one sample of a study of cytomegalovirus exposure and HLA in healthy donors. Repertoires were generated with immunoSEQ multiplex PCR, while TCRdb's copy carries only in-frame clones and drops some. The table shows around 94,000 clones, with roughly 76% occurring only once. Specimen: PBMCs. These receptors came from a woman aged 55-70 years in good health and CMV-seropositive. The CDR3 runs from the conserved cysteine through the conserved F or W. The D gene is left open where the match is weak. Some rows have no size entry. The others give once, few or many, or a class for an expanded clone.

j_call clone_size d_call v_call cdr3_aa cdr3_nt
TRBJ2-1 - - TRBV27 CASSLSKGRRGEQFF TGTGCCAGCAGTTTATCGAAGGGGAGGAGGGGTGAGCAGTTCTTC
TRBJ1-5 - - TRBV30 CAWSWATPNSNQPQHF TGTGCCTGGAGTTGGGCTACCCCAAATAGCAATCAGCCCCAGCATTTT
TRBJ2-2 once TRBD2 TRBV14 CASSQERITSAPTGELFF TGTGCCAGCAGCCAAGAGAGAATCACTAGCGCCCCCACCGGGGAGCTGTTTTTT
TRBJ1-5 once - TRBV29-1 CSVTEWGEGNQPQHF TGCAGCGTTACAGAATGGGGGGAGGGCAATCAGCCCCAGCATTTT
TRBJ2-5 - TRBD1 TRBV14 CASRLQGGETQYF TGTGCCAGTCGACTACAGGGGGGAGAGACCCAGTACTTC
TRBJ1-3 - - TRBV10-3 CAISGQGSGNTIYF TGTGCCATCAGTGGGCAGGGCTCTGGAAACACCATATATTTT
TRBJ1-1 - - TRBV27 CASGLGVGMNTEAFF TGTGCCAGCGGTCTAGGGGTAGGGATGAACACTGAAGCTTTCTTT
TRBJ2-4 - TRBD2 TRBV2 CASSEWGSGRGIQYF TGTGCCAGCAGTGAATGGGGGAGCGGGAGAGGCATTCAGTACTTC
TRBJ2-3 - - TRBV20-1 CSARADTQYF TGCAGTGCACGCGCTGATACGCAGTATTTT
TRBJ2-1 - - TRBV5-4 CASSFWTKRSGNEQFF TGTGCCAGCAGCTTCTGGACTAAGCGGAGTGGGAATGAGCAGTTCTTC
TRBJ1-1 few - TRBV4-1 CASSLGAETEAFF TGCGCCAGCAGCCTGGGGGCCGAGACTGAAGCTTTCTTT